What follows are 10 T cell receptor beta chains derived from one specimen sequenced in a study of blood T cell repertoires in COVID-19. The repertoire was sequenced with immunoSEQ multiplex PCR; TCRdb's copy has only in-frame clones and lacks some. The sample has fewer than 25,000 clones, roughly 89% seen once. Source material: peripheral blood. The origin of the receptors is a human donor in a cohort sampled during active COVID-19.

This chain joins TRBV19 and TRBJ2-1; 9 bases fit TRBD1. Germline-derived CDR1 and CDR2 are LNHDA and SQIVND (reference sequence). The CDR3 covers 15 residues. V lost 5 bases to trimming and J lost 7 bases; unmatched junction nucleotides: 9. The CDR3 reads CASSPRDRGYNEQFF. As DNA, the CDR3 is TGTGCCAGTAGTCCCCGCGACAGGGGGTATAATGAGCAGTTCTTC.

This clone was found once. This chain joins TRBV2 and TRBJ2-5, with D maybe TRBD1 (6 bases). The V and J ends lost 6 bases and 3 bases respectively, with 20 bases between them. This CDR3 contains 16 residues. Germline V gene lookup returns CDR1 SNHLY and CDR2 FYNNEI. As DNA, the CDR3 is TGTGCCAGCAGGCGGTTGGCAGGGGCACTTAAAGAGACCCAGTACTTC. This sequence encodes CASRRLAGALKETQYF.

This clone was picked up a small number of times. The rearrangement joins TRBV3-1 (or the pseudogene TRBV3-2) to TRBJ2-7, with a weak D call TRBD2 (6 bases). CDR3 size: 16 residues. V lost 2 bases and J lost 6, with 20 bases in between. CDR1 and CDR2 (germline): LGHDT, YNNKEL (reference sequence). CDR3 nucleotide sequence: TGTGCCAGCAGCCAACGACTAGAAGTAATACCTTTCGAGCAGTACTTC. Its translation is CASSQRLEVIPFEQYF.

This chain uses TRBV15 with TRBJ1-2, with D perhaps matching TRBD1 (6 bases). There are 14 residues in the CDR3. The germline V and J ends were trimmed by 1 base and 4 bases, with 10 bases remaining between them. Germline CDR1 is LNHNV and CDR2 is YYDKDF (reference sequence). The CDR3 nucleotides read TGTGCCACCAGCAGAGGTACGGACAGCTATGGCTACACCTTC. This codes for CATSRGTDSYGYTF. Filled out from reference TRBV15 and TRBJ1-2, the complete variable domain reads DAMVIQNPRYQVTQFGKPVTLSCSQTLNHNVMYWYQQKSSQAPKLLFHYYDKDFNNEADTPDNFQSRRPNTSFCFLDIRSPGLGDTAMYLCATSRGTDSYGYTFGSGTRLTVV.

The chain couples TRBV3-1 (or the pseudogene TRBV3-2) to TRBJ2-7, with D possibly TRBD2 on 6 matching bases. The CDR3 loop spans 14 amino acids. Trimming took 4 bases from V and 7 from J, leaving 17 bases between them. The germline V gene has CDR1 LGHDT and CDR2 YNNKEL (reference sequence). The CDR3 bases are TGTGCCAGCAGCCGAACGGGACTCCATGTGGAGCAGTACTTC. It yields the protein CASSRTGLHVEQYF.

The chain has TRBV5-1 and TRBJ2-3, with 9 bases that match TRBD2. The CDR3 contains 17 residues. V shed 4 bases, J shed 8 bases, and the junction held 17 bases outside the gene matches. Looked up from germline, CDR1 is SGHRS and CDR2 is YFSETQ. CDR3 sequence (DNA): TGCGCCAGCAGCCCGGGGGGTAGCGGGAGTGCGCTTGGTACGCAGTATTTT. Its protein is CASSPGGSGSALGTQYF.

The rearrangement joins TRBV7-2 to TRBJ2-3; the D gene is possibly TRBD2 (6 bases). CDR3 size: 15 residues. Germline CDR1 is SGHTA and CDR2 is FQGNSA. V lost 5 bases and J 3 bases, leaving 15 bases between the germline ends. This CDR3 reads CASSPGGPSTDTQYF. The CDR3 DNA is TGTGCCAGCAGCCCCGGAGGGCCCTCGACAGATACGCAGTATTTT.

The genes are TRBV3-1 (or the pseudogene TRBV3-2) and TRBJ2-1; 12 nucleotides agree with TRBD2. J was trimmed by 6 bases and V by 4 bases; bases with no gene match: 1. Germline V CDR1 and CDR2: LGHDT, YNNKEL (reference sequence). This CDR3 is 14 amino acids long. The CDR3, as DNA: TGTGCCAGCAGCCCTAGCGGGGGGGCCAATGAGCAGTTCTTC. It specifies CASSPSGGANEQFF.

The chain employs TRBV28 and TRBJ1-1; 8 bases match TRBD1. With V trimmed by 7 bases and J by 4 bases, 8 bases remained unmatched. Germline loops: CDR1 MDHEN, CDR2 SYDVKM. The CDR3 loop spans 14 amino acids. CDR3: CASISTQGATEAFF. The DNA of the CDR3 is TGTGCCAGCATCTCTACCCAGGGGGCCACTGAAGCTTTCTTT.

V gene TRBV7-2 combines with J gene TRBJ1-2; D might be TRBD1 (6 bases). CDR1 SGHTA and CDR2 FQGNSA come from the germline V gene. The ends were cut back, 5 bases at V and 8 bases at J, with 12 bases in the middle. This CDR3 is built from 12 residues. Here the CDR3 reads CASSPARGGYTF. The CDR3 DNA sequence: TGTGCCAGCAGCCCAGCCAGGGGCGGCTACACCTTC.